This record looks at one TCR beta chain sequence and its context. It lacks a known antigen. The sample holds no much larger clone one base away, and base qualities are not on file. Using the deep immunoSEQ assay, TCR CDR3 regions were amplified from genomic DNA by multiplex PCR. Genomic DNA extracted from each cell subset was distributed evenly over all wells of several immunoSEQ 96-well plates, and each plate served as one replicate. For unsorted PBMC, each replicate PCR was loaded with roughly 330 ng genomic DNA, equivalent to 30,000 or so T cell genomes. Ten immunoSEQ deep assay plates were used to sequence unsorted PBMC genomic DNA. The purified libraries were quantified using a Qubit 3.0 fluorometer, sized with a Bioanalyzer 2100, and then quantified again using the KAPA Library Quantification kit. A separate single-read 150-cycle Illumina NextSeq 550 flow cell was used to sequence each immunoSEQ 96-well plate. Per the original workflow: Because the immunoSEQ output included only junctional sequences and no quality scores, the filtering could not be the same as the filtering used for full-length reads. Sequences were annotated with PyIR, a Python wrapper for IgBLAST v1.9, using IMGT germline references to assign V/J genes and CDR3. Reads were filtered out if the reads had weak V/J assignments (E-value above 1e-6), no CDR3, stop codons, out-of-frame junctions, or ambiguous translated residues. V3J clonotypes were defined by identical inferred V gene, J gene, and CDR3 amino acid sequence. Percentage overlap between repertoires was calculated by dividing the number of shared unique clonotypes by the size of the smaller repertoire. Three approaches were used to assess repertoire richness: RTK rarefaction, the Chao1 estimator, and Recon v2.1 estimates of unobserved clonotypes. What TCRdb holds here is the immuneACCESS table cut down to in-frame rearrangements. Part of the clones is not present; checked against another copy, under half of the missing clones reflect an unresolved V gene, and the others are unexplained. That table furnishes V, J and clone size, whereas the DNA furnished D and trimming. The sample includes about half a million clones, with around 73% observed a single time. The top ten clones comprise around 13% of the sample.

This specimen belongs to a study of shared clonotypes between healthy human individuals (dated by TCRdb to 2018 to 2021). Broadly, across the study: The cohort included a few men and two women between 18 and 49 years of age. Leukapheresis yielded between about 0.85 and 9.5 billion PBMCs per donor. To estimate repertoire size and how much clonotype sharing occurs between individuals, the study deeply sequenced the blood TCR repertoires of roughly 5 healthy adults. To increase sequencing depth and limit assay-specific biases, TCR repertoire library preparation and sequencing were carried out by different laboratories using diverse techniques.

Healthy HIV-negative adults with no recently reported acute infections or vaccinations were included as donors. Only Caucasian adults living in Nashville, Tennessee, USA were represented among the donors. For unsorted samples, roughly 91 million PBMCs were counted, and genomic DNA was extracted using the QIAamp DNA Blood Mini kit. Blood was collected by leukapheresis, and PBMCs were isolated by Ficoll-Histopaque density gradient centrifugation and then cryopreserved in liquid nitrogen vapor phase. V is cut by 4 bases and J by 1 base, and the space between the germline ends is 17 bases. Counted from cysteine to phenylalanine, this CDR3 has 16 amino acids. The sequence is cut down to CDR3 DNA, 48 bases in frame from base 1. Taken from the germline V gene, the CDR1 and CDR2 loops are SGHRS and YFSETQ. Overall study outcomes, separate from this receptor: Sampling was restricted to blood, and TCR repertoires in tissue are likely to differ from TCR repertoires in blood. Because the study included only a small number of donors, the genetic and exposure-history diversity represented was limited. Based on pairwise subsampling, the degree of clonotype sharing among donors was expected to be affected by sequencing depth.

Here the chain combines TRBV5-1 and TRBJ1-2, with a tentative D gene TRBD1 over 5 matching bases. The sequencing input was PBMCs. This receptor was taken from a middle-aged woman in good health. Some clones in this sample may be carry-over from other donors' samples. CDR3 loop: CASSDPGLRVNYGYTF. The nucleotide sequence is TGCGCCAGCAGCGATCCGGGACTGCGGGTTAACTATGGCTACACCTTC.